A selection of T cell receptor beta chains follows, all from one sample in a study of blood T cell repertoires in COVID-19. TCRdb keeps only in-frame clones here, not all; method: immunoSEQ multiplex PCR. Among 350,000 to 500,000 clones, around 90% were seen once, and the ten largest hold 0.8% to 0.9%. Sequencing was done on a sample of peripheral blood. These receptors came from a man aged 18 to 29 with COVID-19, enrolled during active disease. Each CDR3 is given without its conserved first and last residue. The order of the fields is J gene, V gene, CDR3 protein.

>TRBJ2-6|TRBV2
ASNQGSGANVLT
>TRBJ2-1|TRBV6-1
ASSEIYEVGEQF
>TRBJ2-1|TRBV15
ATSRDRGLTSYNEQF
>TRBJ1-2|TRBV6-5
ASSTTGGLGYT
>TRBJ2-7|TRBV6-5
ASSYATSGFFYEQY
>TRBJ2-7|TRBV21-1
ASSKRGKSYEQY
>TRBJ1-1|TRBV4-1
ASSQLRTQGEKAF
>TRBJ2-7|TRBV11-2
ASSSTLVGASYEQY
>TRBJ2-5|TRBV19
ASSRGGGYQETQY
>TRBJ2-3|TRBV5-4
ASSLTSGTYTDTQY
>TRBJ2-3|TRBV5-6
ASSLGTSGRADTQY
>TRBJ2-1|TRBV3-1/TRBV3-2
ASSQAGTSNEQF
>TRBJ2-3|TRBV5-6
ASSLGDDTQY
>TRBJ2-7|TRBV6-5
ASSLTGSYEQY
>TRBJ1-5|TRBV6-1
ASSEANYGQGNQPQH
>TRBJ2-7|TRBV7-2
ASSFPGQGHSYEQY
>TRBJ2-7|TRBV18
ASSPIRTGNSYEQY
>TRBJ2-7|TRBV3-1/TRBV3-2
ASSHDPRESSYEQY
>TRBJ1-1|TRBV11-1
ASTPNTEAF
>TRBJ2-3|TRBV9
ASSARITSGIGREQY
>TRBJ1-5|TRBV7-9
ASSLGPLQPQH
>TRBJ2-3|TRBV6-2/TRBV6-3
ASSTGTGGTTDTQY
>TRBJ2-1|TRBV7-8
ASKAGAYNEQF
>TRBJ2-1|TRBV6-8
ASSWWGGKYNEQF
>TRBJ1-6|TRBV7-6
ASSHGQGEASYNSPLH
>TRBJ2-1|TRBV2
AGLAINEQF
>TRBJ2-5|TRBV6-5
ASSYRGGSGDETQY
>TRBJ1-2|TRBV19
ASSMQGVDRYT
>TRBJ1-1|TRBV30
ASIPGGSEAF
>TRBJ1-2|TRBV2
ASSDSGDEP
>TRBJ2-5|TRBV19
ASSVQDQETQY
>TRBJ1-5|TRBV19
ASSSPEGAHNQPQH
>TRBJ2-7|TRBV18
ASSPLAPGTGGYEQY
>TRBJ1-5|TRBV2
ASSGARTGFNQPQH
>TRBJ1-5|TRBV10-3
AISESGGHSNQPQH
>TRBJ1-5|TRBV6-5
ASSYSRTAGWPQH
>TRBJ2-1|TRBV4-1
ASSLREGRYNEQF
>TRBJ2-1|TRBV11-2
ASSFRRAGRATYNEQF
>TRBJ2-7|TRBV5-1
ASSLAGDAYEQY
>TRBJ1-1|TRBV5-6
ASTNKWTGRTEAF
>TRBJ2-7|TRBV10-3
AITAEEGYEQY
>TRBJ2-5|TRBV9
ASSPAASQETQY
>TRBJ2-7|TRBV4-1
ASSLTGTGGGEQY
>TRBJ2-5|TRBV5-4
ASSHRGRIQETQY
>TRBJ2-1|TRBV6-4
ASSATLITDRGRYNEQF
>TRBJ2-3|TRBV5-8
ASSQQLLTDTQY
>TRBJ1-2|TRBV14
ASSQNLDTGFGYT
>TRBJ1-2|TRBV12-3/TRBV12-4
ASSLYLRDGYT
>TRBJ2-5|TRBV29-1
SASGIPYQETQY
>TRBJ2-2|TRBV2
ASSEVWVVQGTGELF
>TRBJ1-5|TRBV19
ASSIGGYSNQPQH
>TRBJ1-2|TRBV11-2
ASSLASGQGNGYT
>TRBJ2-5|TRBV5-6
ASSPLPQETQY
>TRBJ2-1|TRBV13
ASSLGTYNEQF
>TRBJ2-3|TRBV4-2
ASSQDQRETDTQY